Following are 14 T cell receptor beta chains from one sample sequenced in a study of CD8 T cells in ankylosing spondylitis. General observations from the study: Ankylosing spondylitis blood appeared to be characterized by a TCR beta motif of 8 or 9 highly homologous variants.

TCRdb re-derived calls from the 5' RACE reads in MiXCR, one entry per CDR3 protein. The table has 750,000 to 850,000 distinct CDR3 sequences, over 9.5% seen once; the top ten hold about 0.49%. For these receptors, no antigen is known. Sequences were obtained from blood, either unsorted or a sorted T cell fraction (not recorded which). Receptors originate from a male donor with ankylosing spondylitis.

This clonotype was counted many times. The chain combines TRBV20-1 with TRBJ1-2; D is perhaps TRBD1 (6 bases). V was shortened by 3 bases and J by 4 bases, with 9 bases between the two germline ends. This CDR3 contains 12 residues. Germline V gene sequence: CDR1 DFQATT, CDR2 SNEGSKA (reference sequence). The CDR3 nucleotides read TGCAGTGCTAGCGGGGACACCTATGGCTACACCTTC. The encoded protein is CSASGDTYGYTF.

The chain employs TRBV4-3 and TRBJ2-7, with 8 bases fitting TRBD2. With V trimmed by 2 bases and J by 5 bases, 11 bases remained unmatched. Germline loops: CDR1 LGHNA, CDR2 YSLEER. CDR3 length equals 16 residues. The CDR3 sequence is CASSQSGGRNFHEQYF. CDR3 DNA sequence: TGCGCCAGCAGCCAATCGGGCGGGAGGAATTTCCACGAGCAGTACTTC.

This clonotype has a handful of counts. V and J are TRBV7-2 and TRBJ2-7; 7 bases map to TRBD1. The V segment lost 0 bases and the J segment 3 bases; nucleotides outside the gene matches: 5. The length of the CDR3 is 15 residues. Germline CDR1 and CDR2: SGHTA and FQGNSA. The CDR3 sequence is CASSLAVGQNYEQYF. CDR3 DNA sequence: TGTGCCAGCAGCTTAGCGGTGGGACAGAACTACGAGCAGTACTTC.

Ten or more counts support this clonotype. V usage is TRBV29-1 and J usage is TRBJ2-1; D gene unclear. The germline V gene has CDR1 SQVTM and CDR2 ANQGSEA. V lost 3 bases, J lost 4 bases, and 7 bases lay in between. The CDR3 is 12 residues long. The CDR3, as DNA: TGCAGCGTTGAGACCCAATACAATGAGCAGTTCTTC. This codes for CSVETQYNEQFF.

This rearrangement joins TRBV9 to TRBJ2-1; possible D gene TRBD1, 6 bases. This CDR3 is 14 amino acids long. Germline CDR1 is SGDLS and CDR2 is YYNGEE. V lost 4 bases and J 5 bases, leaving 13 bases between the germline ends. This CDR3 is CASSKLGQNNEQFF. The DNA for the CDR3 is TGTGCCAGCAGCAAATTAGGACAGAACAATGAGCAGTTCTTC.

The chain couples TRBV9 to TRBJ2-3, with 7 positions matching TRBD2. With 0 bases clipped from V and 6 bases from J, the junction kept 7 bases outside the gene matches. The CDR3 extends over 15 amino acids. Germline CDR1 reads SGDLS; CDR2 reads YYNGEE. CDR3 in amino acids: CASSVVAGKGDTQYF. CDR3 sequence (DNA): TGTGCCAGCAGCGTAGTAGCGGGCAAGGGCGATACGCAGTATTTT.

This clonotype has just a few counts. This rearrangement joins TRBV7-2 to TRBJ2-2; perhaps D is TRBD1 or TRBD2 (6 bases each). CDR1 is SGHTA, CDR2 FQGNSA, per germline. V was cut by 2 bases and J by 6 bases, with 10 bases left in between. This CDR3 has 14 amino acids. CDR3 loop: CASSLHREAGELFF. In DNA, the CDR3 is TGTGCCAGCAGCTTACACAGGGAGGCCGGGGAGCTGTTTTTT.

The V gene is TRBV6-1, the J gene TRBJ2-7; 7 bases map to TRBD2. The CDR3 loop spans 13 amino acids. V shed 10 bases and J 4 bases; nucleotides not matched to a gene: 10. CDR1 and CDR2 (germline): MNHNS, SASEGT. CDR3 in amino acids: CAIRAGGSYEQYF. DNA for the CDR3: TGTGCCATCAGGGCCGGGGGGTCATACGAGCAGTACTTC.

In DNA, the CDR3 is TGCGCCAGCACCCCACAGGGATCCACCGGGGAGCTGTTTTTT. Its translation: CASTPQGSTGELFF. The gene calls are TRBV5-1 and TRBJ2-2, with D tentatively TRBD1 (6 bases). Per germline, CDR1 SGHRS and CDR2 YFSETQ. Trimming took off 6 bases at V and 4 bases at J, with 13 bases between the two ends. The CDR3 extends over 14 amino acids.

J is TRBJ1-5 and V is TRBV5-1, with D possibly matching TRBD1 (6 bases). The V and J ends lost 1 base and 2 bases respectively, with 10 bases between them. This CDR3 contains 15 residues. Germline V CDR1 and CDR2: SGHRS, YFSETQ. The CDR3 region is CASSLTGFGNQPQHF. CDR3 coding DNA: TGCGCCAGCAGCTTGACAGGGTTCGGCAATCAGCCCCAGCATTTT.

In its sample, this clonotype was seen a few times. The rearrangement uses TRBV7-2 and TRBJ1-5, with no clear D. Per germline, CDR1 SGHTA and CDR2 FQGNSA. The CDR3 is 14 amino acids. V was trimmed by 2 bases and J by 7 bases, leaving 12 bases between them. CDR3 region: CASSLSPAGQPQHF. The CDR3 DNA is TGTGCCAGCAGCTTATCCCCTGCGGGGCAGCCCCAGCATTTT.

V and J are TRBV6-5 and TRBJ2-2; D unclear. The CDR3 sequence is 13 residues long. V lost 0 bases and J 7 bases, leaving 6 bases between the germline ends. Germline values: CDR1 MNHEY, CDR2 SVGAGI. In DNA form, the CDR3 reads TGTGCCAGCAGTTACTCGATAGGCGGGGAGCTGTTTTTT. This translates into CASSYSIGGELFF.

In this sample, this clonotype turned up a few times. In nucleotides, the CDR3 is TGTGCCAGCAGTTTTGGGCGGGGGGGCGATGAGCAGTTCTTC. Translating gives CASSFGRGGDEQFF. The chain employs TRBV12-3 or TRBV12-4 and TRBJ2-1; 9 bases map to TRBD2. Trimming removed 3 bases from V and 8 bases from J; junction bases left unmatched: 5. The CDR3 totals 14 residues.

This clonotype was detected a few times. This chain joins TRBV10-3 and TRBJ1-6, with no clear D. The length of the CDR3 is 14 residues. V gave up 7 bases and J gave up 7 bases, with 14 bases separating them. Germline V CDR1 and CDR2: ENHRY, SYGVKD. The CDR3 DNA reads as TGTGCCATCAAACCCGCTAGGCGGAATTCACCCCTCCACTTT. Its translation is CAIKPARRNSPLHF.